What follows are 15 T cell receptor beta chains derived from one specimen sequenced in a study of cytomegalovirus exposure and HLA in healthy donors. Both 60 Vbeta primers and 13 Jbeta primers went into the PCR. Profiled with immunoSEQ multiplex PCR; TCRdb holds only in-frame clones, not every one. In the table there are around 90,000 clones, 82% of which are singletons. Sequencing was done on a sample of PBMCs. These receptors were collected from a man between 45 and 60 years old in good health and CMV-seronegative.

The J gene is TRBJ1-2, the V gene TRBV5-4; 7 bases line up with TRBD1. The CDR3 sequence is 15 residues long. V lost 4 bases, J lost 8 bases, and 14 bases stayed unmatched. Germline loops: CDR1 SGHNT, CDR2 YYREEE (reference sequence). CDR3 residues: CASSMERGQRKGYTF. CDR3 sequence (DNA): TGTGCCAGCAGCATGGAGAGGGGGCAAAGGAAAGGCTACACCTTC. Full variable domain (missing parts from reference TRBV5-4 and TRBJ1-2): ETGVTQSPTHLIKTRGQQVTLRCSSQSGHNTVSWYQQALGQGPQFIFQYYREEENGRGNFPPRFSGLQFPNYSSELNVNALELDDSALYLCASSMERGQRKGYTFGSGTRLTVV.

V and J are TRBV19 and TRBJ2-1, with TRBD2 identical over 10 bases. With 9 bases clipped from V and 9 bases from J, the junction kept 14 bases outside the gene matches. Germline CDR1 and CDR2: LNHDA and SQIVND (reference sequence). This CDR3 contains 15 residues. CDR3 in DNA: TGTGCCAGCTGGCTTTCTAGCGGGAGTAACGGTGAGCAGTTCTTC. It encodes CASWLSSGSNGEQFF.

CDR3 in DNA: TGTGCCAGCAGGGGACAGGGGCAATACTATGGCTACACCTTC. Translation gives CASRGQGQYYGYTF. The chain combines TRBV25-1 with TRBJ1-2; 10 nucleotides line up with TRBD1. The CDR3 is 14 residues long. Germline CDR1 is MGHDK and CDR2 is SYGVNS. Trimming took 6 bases from V and 3 from J; bases not matched to a gene: 4.

This clone was counted once. Compared with germline, one end of the junction differs, possibly owing to a read error. The chain is built from TRBV27 and TRBJ2-2; no reliable D call. CDR3 length: 13 residues. Germline CDR1 MNHEY, CDR2 SMNVEV (reference sequence). DNA of the CDR3: TGTGCCAGTAGTTTTCACAGCACCGGGGAGCTGTTTTTT. Translation gives CASSFHSTGELFF.

The chain joins TRBV7-9 to TRBJ1-2; D call uncertain. Germline V gene sequence: CDR1 SEHNR, CDR2 FQNEAQ (reference sequence). Trimming stripped 3 bases from V and 4 bases from J, with 6 bases between. The CDR3 is 12 residues long. CDR3 protein: CASSLEAYGYTF. The CDR3 DNA follows: TGTGCCAGCAGCTTGGAGGCCTATGGCTACACCTTC. The full variable domain, completed using reference TRBV7-9 and TRBJ1-2, is DTGVSQNPRHKITKRGQNVTFRCDPISEHNRLYWYRQTLGQGPEFLTYFQNEAQLEKSRLLSDRFSAERPKGSFSTLEIQRTEQGDSAMYLCASSLEAYGYTFGSGTRLTVV.

This clone was seen once. V gene TRBV5-4 combines with J gene TRBJ2-5, with TRBD2 identical over 7 bases. This CDR3 spans 14 amino acids. The germline V gene encodes CDR1 SGHNT and CDR2 YYREEE (reference sequence). The trim removed 4 bases at V and 1 base at J, leaving 4 bases unmatched. In DNA, the CDR3 is TGTGCCAGCAGCCCGGGGACTACCCAAGAGACCCAGTACTTC. It translates to CASSPGTTQETQYF.

The chain has TRBV29-1 and TRBJ1-5; D is uncertain. The CDR3 spans 12 residues. V was trimmed by 4 bases and J by 3 bases, leaving 7 bases between them. Germline V gene lookup returns CDR1 SQVTM and CDR2 ANQGSEA. CDR3 nucleotides: TGCAGCGTTGGTTCAGACAATCAGCCCCAGCATTTT. As protein: CSVGSDNQPQHF.

The rearrangement links TRBV6-6 to TRBJ1-2; tentatively, D is TRBD1 (6 bases). CDR3 length: 16 amino acids. V lost 0 bases, J lost 3 bases, and 14 bases lay in between. Germline loops: CDR1 MNHNY, CDR2 SVGAGI (reference sequence). The CDR3 loop is CASSYSITGRDYGYTF. The DNA of the CDR3 is TGTGCCAGCAGTTACTCGATAACAGGGAGGGACTATGGCTACACCTTC.

The V call is TRBV6-6, the J call TRBJ2-1; 10 bases match TRBD2. Germline V gene sequence: CDR1 MNHNY, CDR2 SVGAGI (reference sequence). There are 14 residues in the CDR3. With V trimmed by 5 bases and J by 8 bases, 6 bases remained unmatched. CDR3 DNA sequence: TGTGCCAGCAGTATAGCGGGGGGAGGGGATGAGCAGTTCTTC. Translated: CASSIAGGGDEQFF.

The chain links TRBV28 to TRBJ1-5, with D uncertain. CDR3 length equals 14 residues. V was clipped by 3 bases and J by 1 base, with 7 bases between them. From germline, CDR1 is MDHEN and CDR2 SYDVKM. The chain's CDR3 is CASSFLASNQPQHF. The CDR3 DNA follows: TGTGCCAGCAGTTTCCTGGCAAGCAATCAGCCCCAGCATTTT.

This clone came up a few times. The gene calls are TRBV21-1 and TRBJ2-4; the listed D gene, TRBD1, was not tested against the DNA. TRBV21-1 is labeled a pseudogene. The CDR3 length is 15 residues. DNA for the CDR3: TGTGCCAGCAGCAAAGTGCGAAGGGGTAGAAACATTCAGTACTTC. Its protein product is CASSKVRRGRNIQYF.

The chain employs TRBV6-5 and TRBJ1-2, with D maybe TRBD1 (6 bases). Germline CDR1 MNHEY, CDR2 SVGAGI. CDR3 length: 14 amino acids. The V and J ends lost 6 bases and 6 bases respectively, with 17 bases between them. The CDR3 here is CASRGWGPGDGYTF. For the CDR3, the DNA is TGTGCCAGCAGGGGGTGGGGGCCCGGGGATGGCTACACCTTC.

CDR3 loop: CASRGLHTEAFF. The DNA of the CDR3 is TGTGCCAGCAGGGGCCTACACACTGAAGCTTTCTTT. This chain connects TRBV9 to TRBJ1-1; D gene ambiguous. The germline gives CDR1 SGDLS, CDR2 YYNGEE. V was pared by 5 bases and J by 3 bases, with 8 bases between. This CDR3 has 12 amino acids.

The chain has TRBV28 and TRBJ1-2; 7 bases map to TRBD1. V gave up 7 bases and J gave up 8 bases; unmatched junction bases: 13. This CDR3 is 14 amino acids long. The V gene's germline CDR1 is MDHEN and CDR2 SYDVKM. The CDR3 spells CASTSGDRPLGYTF. The CDR3 DNA follows: TGTGCCAGCACCTCTGGGGACAGACCTTTGGGCTACACCTTC.

This chain uses TRBV5-5 with TRBJ1-1, with 7 positions matching TRBD1. The CDR3 spans 15 residues. The J segment lost 0 bases and the V segment lost 0 bases, leaving 2 bases of the junction unmatched. Germline V gene sequence: CDR1 SGHKS, CDR2 YYEKEE (reference sequence). The DNA of the CDR3 is TGTGCCAGCAGCTTGGACACAGGGGTGAACACTGAAGCTTTCTTT. Translation gives CASSLDTGVNTEAFF. The full variable domain, rest sourced from reference TRBV5-5 and TRBJ1-1, is DAGVTQSPTHLIKTRGQQVTLRCSPISGHKSVSWYQQVLGQGPQFIFQYYEKEERGRGNFPDRFSARQFPNYSSELNVNALLLGDSALYLCASSLDTGVNTEAFFGQGTRLTVV.